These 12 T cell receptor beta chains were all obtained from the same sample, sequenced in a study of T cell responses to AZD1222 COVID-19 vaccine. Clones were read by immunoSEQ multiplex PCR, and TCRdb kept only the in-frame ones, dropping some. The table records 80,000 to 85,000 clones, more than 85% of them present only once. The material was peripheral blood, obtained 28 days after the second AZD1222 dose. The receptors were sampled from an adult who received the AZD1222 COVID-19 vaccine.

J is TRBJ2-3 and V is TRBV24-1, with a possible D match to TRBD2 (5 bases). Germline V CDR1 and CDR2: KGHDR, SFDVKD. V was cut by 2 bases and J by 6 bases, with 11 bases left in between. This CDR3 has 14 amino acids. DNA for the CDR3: TGTGCCACCAGTGATTGGGCGGGCCCCGATACGCAGTATTTT. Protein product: CATSDWAGPDTQYF.

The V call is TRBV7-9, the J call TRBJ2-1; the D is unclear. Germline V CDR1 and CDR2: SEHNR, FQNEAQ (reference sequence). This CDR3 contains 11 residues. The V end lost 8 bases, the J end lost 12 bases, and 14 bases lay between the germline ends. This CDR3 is CASVSPSGQFF. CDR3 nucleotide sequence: TGTGCCAGCGTCAGCCCGTCAGGGCAGTTCTTC.

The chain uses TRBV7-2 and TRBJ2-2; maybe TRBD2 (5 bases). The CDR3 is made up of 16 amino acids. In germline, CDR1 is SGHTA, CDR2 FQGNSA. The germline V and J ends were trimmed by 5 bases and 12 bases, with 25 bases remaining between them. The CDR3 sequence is CASSPWGSASLKQLFF. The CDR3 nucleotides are TGTGCCAGCAGCCCCTGGGGATCGGCTAGCCTCAAGCAGCTGTTTTTT.

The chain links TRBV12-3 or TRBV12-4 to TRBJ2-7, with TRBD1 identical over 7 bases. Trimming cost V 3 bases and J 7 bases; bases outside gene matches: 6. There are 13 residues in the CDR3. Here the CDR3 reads CASSFRGREEQYF. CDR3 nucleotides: TGTGCCAGCAGTTTTAGGGGGCGTGAGGAGCAGTACTTC.

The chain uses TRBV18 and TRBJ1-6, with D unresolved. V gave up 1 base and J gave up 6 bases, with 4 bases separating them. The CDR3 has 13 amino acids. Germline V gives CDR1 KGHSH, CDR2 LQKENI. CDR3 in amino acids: CASSPQGNSPLHF. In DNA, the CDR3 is TGTGCCAGCTCACCACAGGGTAATTCACCCCTCCACTTT.

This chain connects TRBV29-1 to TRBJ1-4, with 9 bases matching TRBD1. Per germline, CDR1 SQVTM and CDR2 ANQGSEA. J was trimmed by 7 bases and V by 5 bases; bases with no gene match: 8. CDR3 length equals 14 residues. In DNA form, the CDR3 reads TGCAGCGTTCCACAGGGGGCGTCAGGTGAAAAACTGTTTTTT. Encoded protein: CSVPQGASGEKLFF.

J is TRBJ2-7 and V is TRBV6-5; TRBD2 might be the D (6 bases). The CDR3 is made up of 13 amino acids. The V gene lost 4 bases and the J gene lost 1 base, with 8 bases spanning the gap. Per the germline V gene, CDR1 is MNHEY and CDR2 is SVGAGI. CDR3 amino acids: CASSWDLSYEQYF. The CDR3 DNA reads TGTGCCAGCAGTTGGGACTTATCCTACGAGCAGTACTTC.

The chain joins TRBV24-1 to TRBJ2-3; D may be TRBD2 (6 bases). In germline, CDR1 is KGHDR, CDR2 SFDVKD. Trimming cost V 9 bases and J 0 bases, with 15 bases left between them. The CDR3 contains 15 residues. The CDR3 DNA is TGTGCCACCGGGGAGCGGGCCCCTAGCACAGATACGCAGTATTTT. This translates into CATGERAPSTDTQYF.

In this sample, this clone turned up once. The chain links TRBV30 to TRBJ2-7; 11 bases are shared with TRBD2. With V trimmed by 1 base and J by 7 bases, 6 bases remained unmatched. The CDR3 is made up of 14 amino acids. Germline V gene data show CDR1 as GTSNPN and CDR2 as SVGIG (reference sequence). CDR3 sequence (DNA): TGTGCCTGGAGTGCATCGGGACTAGCGGCAGAGCAGTACTTC. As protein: CAWSASGLAAEQYF.

CDR3 sequence: CASSEFQGETQYF. In nucleotides, the CDR3 is TGCGCCAGCAGTGAGTTTCAGGGGGAGACCCAGTACTTC. The genes are TRBV10-1 and TRBJ2-5; the D gene is possibly TRBD1 (6 bases). The CDR3 covers 13 residues. Germline V CDR1 and CDR2: WNHNN, SYGVQD (reference sequence). Trimming left V 1 base short and J 5 bases short, with 8 bases between.

The CDR3 coding sequence is TGTGCCAGCAGCCAAGATCTACCGGGACAATTTGCCTCTGGGGCCAACGTCCTGACTTTC. Residues: CASSQDLPGQFASGANVLTF. The chain joins TRBV3-1 (or the pseudogene TRBV3-2) to TRBJ2-6; maybe TRBD1 (6 bases). Per germline, CDR1 LGHDT and CDR2 YNNKEL (reference sequence). The CDR3 has 20 residues. V dropped 0 bases and J dropped 0 bases, with 18 bases sitting between them.

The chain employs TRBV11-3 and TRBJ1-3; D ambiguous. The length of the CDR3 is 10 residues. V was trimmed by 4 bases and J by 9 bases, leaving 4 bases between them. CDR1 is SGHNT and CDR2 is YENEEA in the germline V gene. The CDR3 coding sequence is TGTGCCAGCAGCTCCCGCACCATATATTTT. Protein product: CASSSRTIYF.